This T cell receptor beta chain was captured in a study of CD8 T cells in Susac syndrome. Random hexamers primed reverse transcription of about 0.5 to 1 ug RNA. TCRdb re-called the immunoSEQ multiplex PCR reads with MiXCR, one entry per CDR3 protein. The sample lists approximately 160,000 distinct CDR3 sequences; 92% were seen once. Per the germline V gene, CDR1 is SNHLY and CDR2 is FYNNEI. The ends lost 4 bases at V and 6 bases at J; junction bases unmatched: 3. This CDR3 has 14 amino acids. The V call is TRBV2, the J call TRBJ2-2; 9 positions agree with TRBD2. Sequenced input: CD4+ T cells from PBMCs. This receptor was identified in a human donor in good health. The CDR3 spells CASSVAGAAGELFF. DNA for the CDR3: TGTGCCAGCAGTGTAGCGGGGGCTGCCGGGGAGCTGTTTTTT.